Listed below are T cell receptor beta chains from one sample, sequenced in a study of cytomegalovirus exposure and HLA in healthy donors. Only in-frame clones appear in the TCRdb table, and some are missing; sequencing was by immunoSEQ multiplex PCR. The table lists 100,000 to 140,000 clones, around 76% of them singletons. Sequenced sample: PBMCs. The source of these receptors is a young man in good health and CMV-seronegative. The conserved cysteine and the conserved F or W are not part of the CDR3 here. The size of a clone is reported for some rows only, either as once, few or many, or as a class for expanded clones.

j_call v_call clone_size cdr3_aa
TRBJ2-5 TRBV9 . ASSSGLAGPQETQY
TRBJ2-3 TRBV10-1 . ASSEQSTDTQY
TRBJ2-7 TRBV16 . ASSRSGGSGEQY
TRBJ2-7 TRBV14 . ASSPRTGGYEQY
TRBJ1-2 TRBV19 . ASYRGNGYT
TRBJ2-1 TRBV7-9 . ASSLVTSGVYEQF
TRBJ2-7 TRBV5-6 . ASSLGAGAYEQY
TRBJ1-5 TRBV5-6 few ASSLQGAGQPQH
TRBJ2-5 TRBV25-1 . ASSEAPSGETQY
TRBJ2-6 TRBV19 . ASLPWGSSGANVLT
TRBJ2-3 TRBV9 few ASSPHSGGAWTDTQY
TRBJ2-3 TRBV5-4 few ASSLEGSGRTSDTQY
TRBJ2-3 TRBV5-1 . ASSPGLAGPPGTQY
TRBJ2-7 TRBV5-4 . ASSLRDTIYEQY